These 22 T cell receptor beta chains were sequenced from one sample in a study of breast tumors, draining lymph nodes, adjacent tissues. Breast cancer patients provided tissue from their axillary draining lymph nodes. TCRdb re-derived calls from the multiplex PCR reads in MiXCR, one entry per CDR3 protein. Found here are 200,000 to 250,000 distinct CDR3 sequences, roughly a third of them singletons; the top ten hold under 4.5%. Material: axillary lymph node tissue. These receptors were collected from a female donor with breast cancer. Some clones in this sample may be carry-over from other donors' samples.

This clonotype showed up many times. The V call is TRBV12-3 or TRBV12-4, the J call TRBJ2-3; D is unresolved. The length of the CDR3 is 12 residues. V was pared by 2 bases and J by 4 bases, with 4 bases between. The CDR3: CASSLNSDTQYF. As DNA, the CDR3 is TGTGCCAGCAGTTTAAATTCAGATACGCAGTATTTT.

This clonotype occurred many times. The chain links TRBV5-1 to TRBJ2-1; D unresolved. The V end lost 2 bases, the J end lost 2 bases, and 11 bases lay between the germline ends. CDR1 SGHRS and CDR2 YFSETQ come from the germline V gene. The CDR3 is 15 amino acids. CDR3 protein: CASSLELRPYNEQFF. CDR3 nucleotides: TGCGCCAGCAGCTTAGAACTCCGCCCCTACAATGAGCAGTTCTTC.

The sample holds many counts of this clonotype. The gene calls are TRBV5-1 and TRBJ1-2; a weak D match, TRBD1 (6 bases). Trimming left V 4 bases short and J 1 base short, with 11 bases between. Germline CDR1 and CDR2: SGHRS and YFSETQ. There are 14 residues in the CDR3. The CDR3 nucleotides are TGCGCCAGCAGCACGGGACAAATTAACTATGGCTACACCTTC. It codes for CASSTGQINYGYTF. The whole variable domain, filled in from reference TRBV5-1 and TRBJ1-2, reads KAGVTQTPRYLIKTRGQQVTLSCSPISGHRSVSWYQQTPGQGLQFLFEYFSETQRNKGNFPGRFSGRQFSNSRSEMNVSTLELGDSALYLCASSTGQINYGYTFGSGTRLTVV.

Note on this clonotype: As the CDR3 is not closed by the conserved phenylalanine or tryptophan, this likely results from a read error. Because the CDR3's place on the DNA is in doubt, the DNA is left out and the CDR3 is given as listed by TCRdb. The chain joins TRBV2 to TRBJ1-6; the table assigns TRBD1, which was not confirmed against the DNA. Per germline, CDR1 SNHLY and CDR2 FYNNEI. From its first to its last residue, the CDR3 has 15 amino acids. CDR3 protein: CASSEARGAHSPLQS.

J is TRBJ2-7 and V is TRBV7-2, with TRBD1 identical over 7 bases. Germline lookup yields CDR1 SGHTA and CDR2 FQGNSA. The CDR3 extends over 15 amino acids. This CDR3 reads CARDTQGVQSYEQYF. CDR3 coding DNA: TGTGCTAGAGATACGCAGGGGGTACAATCCTACGAGCAGTACTTC.

This clonotype has a handful of counts. J is TRBJ2-7 and V is TRBV6-1; D possibly corresponds to TRBD2 (5 bases). V lost 5 bases to trimming and J lost 1 base, with 18 bases between them. Germline CDR1 is MNHNS and CDR2 is SASEGT. The CDR3 runs 16 residues. CDR3: CASSRRLGGYSYEQYF. CDR3 bases: TGTGCCAGCAGTCGAAGGTTGGGCGGGTATTCCTACGAGCAGTACTTC.

This chain uses TRBV20-1 with TRBJ1-6, with D possibly matching TRBD1 (5 bases). This CDR3 has 15 residues. Germline lookup yields CDR1 DFQATT and CDR2 SNEGSKA (reference sequence). V lost 0 bases and J lost 6, with 12 bases in between. In DNA, the CDR3 is TGCAGTGCTAGAGATCTTGACAGTCTTAATTCACCCCTCCACTTT. Its protein is CSARDLDSLNSPLHF.

This clonotype was found many times. The rearrangement links TRBV5-8 to TRBJ1-5; D is possibly TRBD1 (6 bases). In germline, CDR1 is SGHTS, CDR2 YDEGEE. Deletions cut 0 bases from V and 7 bases from J, with 11 bases between. This CDR3 comprises 14 residues. As DNA, the CDR3 is TGTGCCAGCAGCTTGGAACAGGGAATCCAGCCCCAGCATTTT. Its protein is CASSLEQGIQPQHF.

This clonotype was recorded at least ten times. The chain uses TRBV13 and TRBJ1-4, with 7 bases aligning to TRBD1. The CDR3 extends over 16 amino acids. Unmatched junction bases numbered 12, after V lost 6 bases and J lost 5 bases. Germline V lookup: CDR1 PRHDT, CDR2 FYEKMQ (reference sequence). The CDR3 sequence: CASSTSPGTANEKLFF. The CDR3 DNA reads as TGTGCCAGCAGTACTTCCCCCGGGACAGCAAATGAAAAACTGTTTTTT.

At least ten counts were recorded for this clonotype. The rearrangement joins TRBV18 to TRBJ2-5; 8 bases fit TRBD2. Unmatched junction bases numbered 4, after V lost 0 bases and J lost 1 base. Germline V gene lookup returns CDR1 KGHSH and CDR2 LQKENI. The CDR3 loop spans 16 amino acids. CDR3 region: CASSPPKLAGQETQYF. The DNA of the CDR3 is TGTGCCAGCTCACCACCGAAGCTAGCGGGCCAAGAGACCCAGTACTTC.

This clonotype was picked up many times. The gene calls are TRBV25-1 and TRBJ1-2; TRBD1 matches 8 bases. There are 14 residues in the CDR3. Germline V gene sequence: CDR1 MGHDK, CDR2 SYGVNS. The junction had 5 bases not matched to a gene; V was cut back by 7 bases and J by 1 base. Here the CDR3 DNA reads TGTGCCAGCACTAAAGGACAGGGTAACTATGGCTACACCTTC. It yields the protein CASTKGQGNYGYTF.

This clonotype was picked up many times. The chain employs TRBV6-5 and TRBJ1-2; 10 bases are a match to TRBD1. Germline lookup yields CDR1 MNHEY and CDR2 SVGAGI. This CDR3 region has 14 residues. The junction had 6 bases not matched to a gene; V was cut back by 7 bases and J by 4 bases. This chain's CDR3 is CASTGTGDPYGYTF. CDR3 bases: TGTGCCAGCACCGGGACAGGGGACCCCTATGGCTACACCTTC.

This clonotype appeared many times. The chain recombines TRBV10-3 with TRBJ2-1, with 9 nucleotides matching TRBD1. Germline-derived CDR1 and CDR2 are ENHRY and SYGVKD. J gave up 12 bases and V 5 bases, and 11 bases lay outside the gene matches. CDR3 length: 14 amino acids. The CDR3 loop reads CAISYNTGQGWQFF. The CDR3 bases are TGTGCCATCAGTTATAATACGGGACAGGGTTGGCAGTTCTTC.

This clonotype has a handful of counts. A junction boundary mismatches the germline segment, possibly from a read error. V usage is TRBV5-1 and J usage is TRBJ2-7; D is ambiguous. Germline CDR1 SGHRS, CDR2 YFSETQ. The CDR3 sequence is 12 residues long. CDR3 sequence reads: CASSSGGYEHYF. CDR3 DNA: TGCGCCAGCAGCTCGGGCGGCTACGAGCACTACTTC.

This sequence joins TRBV18 and TRBJ2-7; TRBD2 is a possible D gene (6 bases). CDR3 length equals 15 residues. The ends were cut back, 3 bases at V and 1 base at J, with 13 bases in the middle. Germline CDR1 and CDR2: KGHSH and LQKENI. The CDR3 region has the DNA TGTGCCAGCTCACCCAAAGCGGGCCTTTCCTACGAGCAGTACTTC. Its protein product is CASSPKAGLSYEQYF.

This clonotype was detected only once. V and J are TRBV7-2 and TRBJ2-6; D not certain. Per the germline V gene, CDR1 is SGHTA and CDR2 is FQGNSA. This CDR3 contains 14 residues. V lost 1 base to trimming and J lost 4 bases, with 5 bases between them. The CDR3 DNA reads as TGTGCCAGCAGCTTAGATCCAGGGGCCAACGTCCTGACTTTC. This translates into CASSLDPGANVLTF.

This clonotype was picked up many times. V and J are TRBV19 and TRBJ2-3; perhaps TRBD2 as D (6 bases). The V and J ends lost 3 bases and 3 bases respectively, with 13 bases between them. The CDR3 is 15 amino acids. CDR1 is LNHDA and CDR2 is SQIVND in the germline V gene (reference sequence). The CDR3 region has the DNA TGTGCCAGTAGTATCGGAGCGGGTATGACAGATACGCAGTATTTT. This encodes CASSIGAGMTDTQYF. The whole variable domain, remainder taken from reference TRBV19 and TRBJ2-3, is DGGITQSPKYLFRKEGQNVTLSCEQNLNHDAMYWYRQDPGQGLRLIYYSQIVNDFQKGDIAEGYSVSREKKESFPLTVTSAQKNPTAFYLCASSIGAGMTDTQYFGPGTRLTVL.

This clonotype was seen ten or more times. The rearrangement uses TRBV10-3 and TRBJ1-5, with 11 bases aligning to TRBD1. After removal of 0 bases from V and 5 bases from J, the junction contained 0 bases not matched to a gene. CDR1 and CDR2 from the germline V gene are ENHRY and SYGVKD. The CDR3 extends over 15 amino acids. The CDR3 nucleotides read TGTGCCATCAGTGAGTCGGACAGGGGGCATCAGCCCCAGCATTTT. Encoded protein: CAISESDRGHQPQHF.

This chain links TRBV5-6 with TRBJ2-1, with D possibly being TRBD1 (5 bases). Germline V gene lookup returns CDR1 SGHDT and CDR2 YYEEEE. The CDR3 covers 16 residues. Trimming shortened V by 0 bases and J by 5 bases, and 15 bases separated the two germline ends. DNA for the CDR3: TGTGCCAGCAGCTTGGAGTTTTTGGGGCAAAACAATGAGCAGTTCTTC. Protein sequence: CASSLEFLGQNNEQFF.

This clonotype was detected a few times. The rearrangement links TRBV3-1 to TRBJ2-5; either TRBD1 or TRBD2 may supply D (6 bases each). Germline V gene lookup returns CDR1 LGHDT and CDR2 YNNKEL (reference sequence). V was clipped by 2 bases and J by 2 bases, with 9 bases between them. The CDR3 loop spans 14 amino acids. CDR3: CASSQRGTQETQYF. CDR3 nucleotides: TGTGCCAGCAGCCAACGGGGGACACAAGAGACCCAGTACTTC.

The rearrangement uses TRBV25-1 and TRBJ1-6; 8 nucleotides align to TRBD1. The CDR3 sequence is 14 residues long. Per germline, CDR1 MGHDK and CDR2 SYGVNS. The ends lost 9 bases at V and 6 bases at J; junction bases unmatched: 7. The DNA for the CDR3 is TGTGCCAGGAATGGACAGGGAGGTAATTCACCCCTCCACTTT. Translation gives CARNGQGGNSPLHF. Full variable domain (remainder filled in from reference TRBV25-1 and TRBJ1-6): EADIYQTPRYLVIGTGKKITLECSQTMGHDKMYWYQQDPGMELHLIHYSYGVNSTEKGDLSSESTVSRIRTEHFPLTLESARPSHTSQYLCARNGQGGNSPLHFGNGTRLTVT.

Many counts were recorded for this clonotype. The chain links TRBV20-1 to TRBJ2-7; 11 bases are a match to TRBD2. Per the germline V gene, CDR1 is DFQATT and CDR2 is SNEGSKA (reference sequence). The V gene end was trimmed by 5 bases and the J gene end by 7 bases; junction bases not matched to a gene: 7. There are 13 residues in the CDR3. The CDR3 sequence is CSAVSGRAFEQYF. CDR3 coding DNA: TGCAGTGCTGTTAGCGGGAGGGCCTTTGAGCAGTACTTC.